These 7 T cell receptor beta chains share one sample of origin, sequenced in a study of regulatory T cells in long-lasting Graves disease. Arm-PCR of CDR3 regions and iRepertoire HTBI primers were used to build TCR beta libraries. Each CDR3 protein is one row after TCRdb ran MiXCR on the multiplex PCR reads. The data contain 500,000 to 800,000 distinct CDR3 sequences, 25% to 30% of them singletons. This sample's time point: persistent/refractory GD, antithyroid drugs over 5 years with positive TRAb. PBMC-derived RNA was used for the TCR library. The sample in question was peripheral blood mononuclear cells (PBMCs), obtained when the disease was refractory, from a patient treated with antithyroid drugs. The receptors shown here come from a female donor with Graves disease.

This clonotype was picked up one time. It may be a read error: a sequence one base away is much more abundant. The V and J genes are TRBV11-2 and TRBJ2-7, with no clear D. This CDR3 contains 11 residues. V was clipped by 7 bases and J by 3 bases, with 7 bases between them. Germline V CDR1 and CDR2: SGHAT, FQNNGV. CDR3 protein: CASTNSYEQYF. The CDR3 DNA reads as TGTGCCAGCACCAACAGCTACGAGCAGTACTTC.

V and J are TRBV20-1 and TRBJ2-2; 7 bases are a match to TRBD2. The CDR3 contains 16 residues. Germline V gene data show CDR1 as DFQATT and CDR2 as SNEGSKA (reference sequence). J gave up 2 bases and V 1 base, and 7 bases lay outside the gene matches. Here the CDR3 reads CSARVGLAVNTGELFF. As DNA, the CDR3 is TGCAGTGCTAGAGTTGGGCTAGCGGTTAACACCGGGGAGCTGTTTTTT.

This clonotype was counted between two and nine times. The gene calls are TRBV6-5 and TRBJ2-2; TRBD1 is a possible D gene (6 bases). The CDR3 is 17 residues long. Germline V gives CDR1 MNHEY, CDR2 SVGAGI. With 1 base removed from V and 4 bases from J, the gap between germline ends came to 16 bases. The DNA of the CDR3 is TGTGCCAGCAGTTACTGGGGGCGCATCTCGATCACCGGGGAGCTGTTTTTT. Translation: CASSYWGRISITGELFF.

The chain is built from TRBV6-2 or TRBV6-3 and TRBJ1-4; TRBD1 is a possible D gene (5 bases). The CDR3 sequence is 16 residues long. Germline V gene sequence: CDR1 MNHEY, CDR2 SVGEGT. The V end was cut by 3 bases, the J end by 0 bases, with 11 bases between. The DNA for the CDR3 is TGTGCCAGCAGTTATCAGGGAAGGGCAACTAATGAAAAACTGTTTTTT. This encodes CASSYQGRATNEKLFF.

This sequence joins TRBV14 and TRBJ1-1, with a possible D match to TRBD1 (6 bases). This CDR3 comprises 18 residues. The germline V gene encodes CDR1 SGHDN and CDR2 FVKESK. V was trimmed by 0 bases and J by 1 base, leaving 18 bases between them. CDR3 region: CASSQDAVGGRANTEAFF. The CDR3 DNA sequence: TGTGCCAGCAGCCAAGATGCGGTGGGGGGCCGGGCGAACACTGAAGCTTTCTTT. The full variable domain, its missing parts supplied by reference TRBV14 and TRBJ1-1, is EAGVTQFPSHSVIEKGQTVTLRCDPISGHDNLYWYRRVMGKEIKFLLHFVKESKQDESGMPNNRFLAERTGGTYSTLKVQPAELEDSGVYFCASSQDAVGGRANTEAFFGQGTRLTVV.

This clonotype has ten or more counts. This chain connects TRBV28 to TRBJ1-2; perhaps TRBD1 as D (6 bases). V shed 7 bases and J shed 4 bases, with 10 bases lying between them. CDR1 is MDHEN, CDR2 SYDVKM, per germline. There are 12 residues in the CDR3. The CDR3 reads CASTLTGYGYTF. The CDR3 nucleotides read TGTGCCAGCACCCTGACAGGCTATGGCTACACCTTC.

The chain has TRBV7-9 and TRBJ2-7, with 10 bases fitting TRBD2. Germline CDR1 SEHNR, CDR2 FQNEAQ (reference sequence). This CDR3 is built from 16 residues. J lost 6 bases, V lost 6 bases, and 14 bases had no gene match. CDR3 nucleotide sequence: TGTGCCAGCAGGACGGCGCTAGCGGGAGAAGGGGCCGAGCAGTACTTC. This encodes CASRTALAGEGAEQYF.